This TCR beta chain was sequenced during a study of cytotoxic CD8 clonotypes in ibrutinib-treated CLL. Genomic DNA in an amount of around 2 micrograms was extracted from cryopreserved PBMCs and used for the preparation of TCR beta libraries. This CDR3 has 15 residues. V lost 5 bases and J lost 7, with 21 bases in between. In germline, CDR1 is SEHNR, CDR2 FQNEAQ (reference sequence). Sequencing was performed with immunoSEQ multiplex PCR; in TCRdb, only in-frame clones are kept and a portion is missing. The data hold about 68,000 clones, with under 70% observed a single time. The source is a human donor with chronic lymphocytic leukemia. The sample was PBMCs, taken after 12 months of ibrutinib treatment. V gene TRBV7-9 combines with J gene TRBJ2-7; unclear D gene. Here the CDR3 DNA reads TGTGCCAGCAGCAAAGACTGGGCTGGGCTGGTTGAGCAGTACTTC. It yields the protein CASSKDWAGLVEQYF.